This TCR beta chain emerged from a study of response to subunit inactivated influenza vaccine. Study-wide findings and caveats: After each seasonal influenza vaccination, few new T cells are recruited, the authors suggested.

Per the germline V gene, CDR1 is DFQATT and CDR2 is SNEGSKA (reference sequence). J lost 5 bases, V lost 1 base, and 4 bases had no gene match. CDR3 length equals 15 residues. TCRdb re-called the RT-PCR reads with MiXCR, one entry per CDR3 protein. This sample has almost 250,000 distinct CDR3 sequences, with over 9% found just once. This clonotype was found a few times. The antigen is undetermined. The sequence was collected from a man aged 50-60 years who received an inactivated influenza vaccine. The rearrangement joins TRBV20-1 to TRBJ1-4; 10 bases line up with TRBD1. Source: non-naive T cells sorted from PBMCs, taken less than 15 days before vaccination. Here the CDR3 reads CSARAWGQGNEKLFF. The CDR3 nucleotides are TGCAGTGCTAGAGCCTGGGGACAGGGGAATGAAAAACTGTTTTTT.